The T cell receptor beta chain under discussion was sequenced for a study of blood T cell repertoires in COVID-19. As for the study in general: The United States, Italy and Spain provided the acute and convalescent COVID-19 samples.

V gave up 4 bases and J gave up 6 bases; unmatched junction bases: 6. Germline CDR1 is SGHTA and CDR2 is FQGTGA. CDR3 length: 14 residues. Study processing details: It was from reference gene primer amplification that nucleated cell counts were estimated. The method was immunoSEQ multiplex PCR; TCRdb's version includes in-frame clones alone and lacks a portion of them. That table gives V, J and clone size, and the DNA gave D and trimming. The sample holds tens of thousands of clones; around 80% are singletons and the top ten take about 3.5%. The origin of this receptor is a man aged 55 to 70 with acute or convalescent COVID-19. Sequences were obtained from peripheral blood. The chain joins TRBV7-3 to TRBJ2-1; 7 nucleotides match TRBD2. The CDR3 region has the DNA TGTGCCAGCAGCTCCGGGACTACTCCCAATGAGCAGTTCTTC. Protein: CASSSGTTPNEQFF. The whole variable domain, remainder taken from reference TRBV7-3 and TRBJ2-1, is GAGVSQTPSNKVTEKGKYVELRCDPISGHTALYWYRQSLGQGPEFLIYFQGTGAADDSGLPNDRFFAVRPEGSVSTLKIQRTERGDSAVYLCASSSGTTPNEQFFGPGTRLTVL.